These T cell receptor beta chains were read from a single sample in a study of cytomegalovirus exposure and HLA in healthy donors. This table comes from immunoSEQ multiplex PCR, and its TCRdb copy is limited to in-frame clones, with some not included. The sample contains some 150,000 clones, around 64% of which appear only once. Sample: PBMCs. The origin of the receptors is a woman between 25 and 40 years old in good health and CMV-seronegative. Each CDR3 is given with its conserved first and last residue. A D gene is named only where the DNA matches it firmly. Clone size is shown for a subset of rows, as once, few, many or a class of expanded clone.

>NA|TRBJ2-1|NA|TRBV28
TGTGCCAGCAGTTTACGGGATGAGCAGTTCTTC
CASSLRDEQFF
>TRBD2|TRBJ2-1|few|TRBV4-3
TGCGCCAGCAGCCAAGGGCCGGGACTAGCGGACGAGCAGTTCTTC
CASSQGPGLADEQFF
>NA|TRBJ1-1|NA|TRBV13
TGTGCCAGCAGCTTAGGCCGCGGGAGTGAAGCTTTCTTT
CASSLGRGSEAFF
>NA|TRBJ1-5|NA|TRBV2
TGTGCCAGCAGTGGGGCAGGGTTTCAGCCCCAGCATTTT
CASSGAGFQPQHF
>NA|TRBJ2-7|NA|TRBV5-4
TGTGCCAGCAGCTTGGTGGCCAAGGCGGGGGAGCAGTACTTC
CASSLVAKAGEQYF
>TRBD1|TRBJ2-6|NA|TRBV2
TGTGCCAGCAGTCCGGGACAGCCCGCTTCTGGGGCCAACGTCCTGACTTTC
CASSPGQPASGANVLTF
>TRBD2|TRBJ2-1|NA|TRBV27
TGTGCCAGCAGAGCGGGGGTACTCTCCTACAATGAGCAGTTCTTC
CASRAGVLSYNEQFF
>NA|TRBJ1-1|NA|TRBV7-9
TGTTCCAGCAGCTCCGAGGGGAGGGGTTTGTACACTGAAGCTTTCTTT
CSSSSEGRGLYTEAFF
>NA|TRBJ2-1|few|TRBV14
TGTGCCAGCAGCCCTGTCAGCGGGCAGAGCTCCTACAATGAGCAGTTCTTC
CASSPVSGQSSYNEQFF
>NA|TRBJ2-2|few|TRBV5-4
TGTGCCAGCAGCTTGGCCGGTGTGGGAGCGACCACCGGGGAGCTGTTTTTT
CASSLAGVGATTGELFF
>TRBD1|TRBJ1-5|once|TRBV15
TGTGCCACCAGCAGGGACAGGGATCGCAATCAGCCCCAGCATTTT
CATSRDRDRNQPQHF
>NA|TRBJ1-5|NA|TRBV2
TGTGCCAGCAGTGGGGGAGGAGGGAACAATCAGCCCCAGCATTTT
CASSGGGGNNQPQHF
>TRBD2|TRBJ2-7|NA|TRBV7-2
TGTGCCAGCAGCTTTACAGCGGGAGTGGCCTACGAGCAGTACTTC
CASSFTAGVAYEQYF
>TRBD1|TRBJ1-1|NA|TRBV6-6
TGTGCCAGCAGTCGAGACTCCGGGACAGGGAACACTGAAGCTTTCTTT
CASSRDSGTGNTEAFF
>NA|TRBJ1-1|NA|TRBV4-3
TGCGCCAGCAGCCCGGACAGTGGGAACACTGAAGCTTTCTTT
CASSPDSGNTEAFF
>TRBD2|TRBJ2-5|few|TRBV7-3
TGTGCCAGCAGCCGGACTAGCGGGAGTGCAGAGACCCAGTACTTC
CASSRTSGSAETQYF
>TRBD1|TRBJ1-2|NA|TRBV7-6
TGTGCCAGCAGCTCCGGGACAGGGCCCTATGGCTACACCTTC
CASSSGTGPYGYTF
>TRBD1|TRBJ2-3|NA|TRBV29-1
TGCAGCGTTGAAGGGCGACAGGGCGGCACAGATACGCAGTATTTT
CSVEGRQGGTDTQYF
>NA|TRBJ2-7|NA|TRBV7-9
TGTGCCAGCAGCGTCACAGCTTACGAGCAGTACTTC
CASSVTAYEQYF
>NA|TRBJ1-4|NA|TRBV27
TGTGCCAGCAGTTTATTAAGGCCAGGGCAAAATGAAAAACTGTTTTTT
CASSLLRPGQNEKLFF
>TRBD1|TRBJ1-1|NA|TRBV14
TGTGCCAGCAGCCATCTTCAGGGGGACACTGAAGCTTTCTTT
CASSHLQGDTEAFF
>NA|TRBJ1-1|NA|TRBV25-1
TGTGCCAGCAGTGACGGGACACTCAACACTGAAGCTTTCTTT
CASSDGTLNTEAFF
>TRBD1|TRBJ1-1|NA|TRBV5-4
TGTGCCAGCAGCTTGGAGGGACAGGGCCTTATGAACACTGAAGCTTTCTTT
CASSLEGQGLMNTEAFF
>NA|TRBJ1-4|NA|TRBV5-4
TGTGCCAGCAGCTTGGACTTACAGTTTGCTGATGAAAAACTGTTTTTT
CASSLDLQFADEKLFF
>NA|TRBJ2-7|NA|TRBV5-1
TGCGCCAGCAGCTTGCTGGGGCGGGGTCGGGACGAGCAGTACTTC
CASSLLGRGRDEQYF
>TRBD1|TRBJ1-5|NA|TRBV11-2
TGTGCCAGCAGCTTAGAGGGGACAGGGGGGCTTTTGGCCCAGCATTTT
CASSLEGTGGLLAQHF
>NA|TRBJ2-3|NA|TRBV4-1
TGCGCCAGCAGCCAGGGTTCGGGGGATACGCAGTATTTT
CASSQGSGDTQYF
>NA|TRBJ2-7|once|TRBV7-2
TGTGCCAGCAGCAAAGGAGGGGAGCACTACGAGCAGTACTTC
CASSKGGEHYEQYF
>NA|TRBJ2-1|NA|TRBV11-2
TGTGCCAGCAGCCTACGGGTGACTAGAGTTTTCGATGAGCAGTTCTTC
CASSLRVTRVFDEQFF
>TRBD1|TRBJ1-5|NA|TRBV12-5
TGTGCTAGTGCCACCGGGACAGGGGATCAGCCCCAGCATTTT
CASATGTGDQPQHF
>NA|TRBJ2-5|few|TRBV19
TGTGCCAGTAGGCAGGCGGGGGAGACCCAGTACTTC
CASRQAGETQYF
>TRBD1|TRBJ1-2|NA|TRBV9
TGTGCCAGCAGCGTGGGACAGGGGACCTATGGCTACACCTTC
CASSVGQGTYGYTF
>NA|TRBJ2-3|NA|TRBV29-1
TGCAGCGCTAATGACGGGGCAGATACGCAGTATTTT
CSANDGADTQYF
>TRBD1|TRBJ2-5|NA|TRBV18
TGTGCCAGCTCCCCCGGACAGGGACTGGAGACCCAGTACTTC
CASSPGQGLETQYF
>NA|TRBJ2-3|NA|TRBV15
TGTGCCACCAGAAGGGGCAGCAGCACAGATACGCAGTATTTT
CATRRGSSTDTQYF
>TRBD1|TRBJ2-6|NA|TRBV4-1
TGCGCCAGCAGTCGGACAGGGGTCTCTGGGGCCAACGTCCTGACTTTC
CASSRTGVSGANVLTF
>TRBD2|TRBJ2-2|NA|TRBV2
TGTGCCAGCAGTGAGAGGACTAGTTTCCCCGGGGAGCTGCTTTTT
CASSERTSFPGELLF
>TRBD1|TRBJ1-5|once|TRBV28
TGTGCCAGCAGTGCCCGGACAGGGCGCCCCCAGCATTTT
CASSARTGRPQHF
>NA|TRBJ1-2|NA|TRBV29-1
TGCAGTGCCGAGGGTTGGCAGGACTATGGCTACACCTTC
CSAEGWQDYGYTF
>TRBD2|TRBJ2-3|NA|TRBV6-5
TGTGCCAGCAGCAGGACTAGCGGGGTTTCAGATACGCAGTATTTT
CASSRTSGVSDTQYF
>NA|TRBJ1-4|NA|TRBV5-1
TGCGCCAGCAGAAACGGAGCGAGGGAGGAAAAACTGTTTTTT
CASRNGAREEKLFF
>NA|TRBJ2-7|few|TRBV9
TGTGCCAGCAGCGCGGGACAATGGGAAGAGCAGTACTTC
CASSAGQWEEQYF
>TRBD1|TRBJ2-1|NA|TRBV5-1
TGCGCCAGCAGCTCCAACAGGGGCGGTGAGCAGTTCTTC
CASSSNRGGEQFF
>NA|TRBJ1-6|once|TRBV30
TGTGCCTGGTCTGCAGGCCCTTATAATTCACCCCTCCACTTT
CAWSAGPYNSPLHF
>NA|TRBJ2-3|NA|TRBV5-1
TGCGCCAGCAGCTGGCCCCCAGAACACCCTAGCACAGATACGCAGTATTTT
CASSWPPEHPSTDTQYF
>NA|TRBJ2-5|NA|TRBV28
TGTGCCAGCAGTTTATTTGCCAGCCAAGAGACCCAGTACTTC
CASSLFASQETQYF
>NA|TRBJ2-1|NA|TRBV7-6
TGTGCCAGCACGGGGGGCAGCTATGAGCAGTTCTTC
CASTGGSYEQFF
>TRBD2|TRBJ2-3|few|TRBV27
TGTGCCAGCAGTATCCTAGCGGGAGGAGATACGCAGTATTTT
CASSILAGGDTQYF